Listed below are T cell receptor beta chains from one sample, sequenced in a study of monozygotic twins with cystic fibrosis. Sequenced by immunoSEQ multiplex PCR; TCRdb stores in-frame clones only, minus some. The data contain approximately 13,000 clones, about 93% of them singletons. Source material: blood. The receptors shown here come from a girl under 10 years old with cystic fibrosis. Both conserved end residues are part of each CDR3. A D gene is named only where the DNA matches it firmly. The listing skips clone size in some rows; elsewhere it reads once, few, many or a size class.

CDR3 protein,CDR3 DNA,V gene,clone size,D gene,J gene
CASSDTGGEVF,TGTGCCAGCAGTGATACGGGGGGCGAAGTCTTC,TRBV2,.,.,TRBJ2-1
CASSLLGAGSAFF,TGTGCCAGCAGTTTATTAGGGGCAGGATCGGCTTTCTTT,TRBV27,.,.,TRBJ1-1
CASSLGGVQETQYF,TGCGCCAGCAGCTTGGGGGGGGTCCAAGAGACCCAGTACTTC,TRBV5-1,.,.,TRBJ2-5
CASKTGWETQYF,TGTGCCAGCAAGACGGGCTGGGAGACCCAGTACTTC,TRBV6-1,.,.,TRBJ2-5
CASSHPATGKYEQYF,TGTGCCAGCAGTCACCCAGCCACAGGGAAATACGAGCAGTACTTC,TRBV6-5,.,.,TRBJ2-7
CATSTARAGNTEAFF,TGTGCCACCAGCACAGCGAGGGCGGGGAACACTGAAGCTTTCTTT,TRBV15,.,.,TRBJ1-1
CASSPRQGMYFEAFF,TGTGCCAGCAGCCCGAGACAGGGAATGTACTTTGAAGCTTTCTTT,TRBV7-8,.,TRBD1,TRBJ1-1
CASSLRGLARETQYF,TGTGCCAGCAGCCTCCGGGGGCTAGCAAGAGAGACGCAGTATTTT,TRBV27,.,.,TRBJ2-3
CAISRVNTGELFF,TGTGCCATCAGCCGAGTGAACACCGGGGAGCTGTTTTTT,TRBV10-3,.,.,TRBJ2-2
CASSETRSDIQYF,TGTGCCAGCAGTGAAACTAGGTCGGACATTCAGTACTTC,TRBV6-4,.,.,TRBJ2-4
CASSLSSTELSYEQYF,TGTGCCAGCAGTTTATCTTCAACCGAACTTTCCTACGAGCAGTACTTC,TRBV27,.,.,TRBJ2-7
CASSSTGANVLTF,TGTGCCAGTAGTTCGACAGGGGCCAACGTCCTGACTTTC,TRBV19,few,.,TRBJ2-6
CASSKQETQYF,TGTGCCAGCAGTAAACAAGAGACCCAGTACTTC,TRBV6-6,.,.,TRBJ2-5
CASSHLTGAEQYF,TGTGCCAGCAGCCACCTTACGGGTGCCGAGCAGTACTTC,TRBV7-2,.,.,TRBJ2-7
CASSSGFQETQYF,TGCGCCAGCAGCTCAGGCTTCCAAGAGACCCAGTACTTC,TRBV5-1,.,.,TRBJ2-5
CASSSTRQGFGYEQYF,TGTGCCAGCAGTTCCACCCGCCAGGGGTTCGGCTACGAGCAGTACTTC,TRBV28,.,.,TRBJ2-7
CSVVEGQNTEAFF,TGCAGCGTTGTTGAGGGCCAGAACACTGAAGCTTTCTTT,TRBV29-1,.,.,TRBJ1-1